These T cell receptor beta chains were read from a single sample in a study of T cell responses to AZD1222 COVID-19 vaccine. Measured with immunoSEQ multiplex PCR; TCRdb has only the in-frame clones, and not every one. The sample includes about 180,000 clones, around 93% seen only once; the top ten take 0.8% to 1.3%. Sequenced material: peripheral blood, taken 28 days after the second dose of the MenACWY control vaccine. Receptors originate from an adult who received the MenACWY meningococcal vaccine as a control. Both conserved end residues are part of each CDR3. The order of the fields is clone size, V gene, J gene, D gene, CDR3 DNA, CDR3 protein. The D gene is left open where the match is weak. Some rows have no size entry. The others give once, few or many, or a class for an expanded clone.

clone_size: .
v_call: TRBV4-3
j_call: TRBJ1-5
d_call: .
cdr3_nt: TGCGCCAGCAGCCCCCGTTTGCCAGGGGAGGGATGGAGCAATCAGCCCCAGCATTTT
cdr3_aa: CASSPRLPGEGWSNQPQHF

clone_size: .
v_call: TRBV5-4
j_call: TRBJ1-3
d_call: .
cdr3_nt: TGTGCCAGCAGCTTGGACAGCCAGCGGGGAAACACCATATATTTT
cdr3_aa: CASSLDSQRGNTIYF

clone_size: .
v_call: TRBV4-1
j_call: TRBJ1-5
d_call: .
cdr3_nt: TGCGCCAGCAGCCGTTTAGTAGCGACGGGCAATCAGCCCCAGCATTTT
cdr3_aa: CASSRLVATGNQPQHF

clone_size: few
v_call: TRBV11-3
j_call: TRBJ2-1
d_call: .
cdr3_nt: TGTGCCAGCAGCTTAGGGGCGGCCTCCTACAATGAGCAGTTCTTC
cdr3_aa: CASSLGAASYNEQFF

clone_size: .
v_call: TRBV7-2
j_call: TRBJ1-3
d_call: .
cdr3_nt: TGTGCCAGCAGCCCCCCGGGGGGTGCTGGAAACACCATATATTTT
cdr3_aa: CASSPPGGAGNTIYF

clone_size: once
v_call: TRBV2
j_call: TRBJ1-1
d_call: TRBD1
cdr3_nt: TGTGCCAGCAGTTCTTTTCCGGGACAGGGTGTTGAAGCTTTCTTT
cdr3_aa: CASSSFPGQGVEAFF

clone_size: .
v_call: TRBV12-3/TRBV12-4
j_call: TRBJ2-3
d_call: .
cdr3_nt: TGTGCCAGCAGCATGGCCGGCACCATGCAGTATTTT
cdr3_aa: CASSMAGTMQYF

clone_size: .
v_call: TRBV2
j_call: TRBJ2-5
d_call: .
cdr3_nt: TGTGCCAGCAGTCTTAACATCGAAGAGACCCAGTACTTC
cdr3_aa: CASSLNIEETQYF

clone_size: .
v_call: TRBV6-5
j_call: TRBJ2-7
d_call: TRBD1
cdr3_nt: TGTGCCAGCAGGCGACAGGGGTACGAGCAGTACTTC
cdr3_aa: CASRRQGYEQYF

clone_size: once
v_call: TRBV5-4
j_call: TRBJ2-7
d_call: TRBD2
cdr3_nt: TGTGCCAGCAGCTTGGGGACTAGCGGGTACGAGCAGTACTTC
cdr3_aa: CASSLGTSGYEQYF

clone_size: .
v_call: TRBV19
j_call: TRBJ1-1
d_call: .
cdr3_nt: TGTGCCAGCGCTGATCCAAACACTGAAGCTTTCTTT
cdr3_aa: CASADPNTEAFF

clone_size: .
v_call: TRBV5-1
j_call: TRBJ2-5
d_call: TRBD1
cdr3_nt: TGCGCCAGCAGCCCCGGGACAGGGGGAGGGGAGACCCAGTACTTC
cdr3_aa: CASSPGTGGGETQYF

clone_size: .
v_call: TRBV30
j_call: TRBJ1-4
d_call: TRBD1
cdr3_nt: TGTGCCTGGAGCCGGACAGGGCCCAATGAAAAACTGTTTTTT
cdr3_aa: CAWSRTGPNEKLFF

clone_size: .
v_call: TRBV3-1/TRBV3-2
j_call: TRBJ1-2
d_call: TRBD1
cdr3_nt: TGTGCCAGCAGATCGCCTCCGGGACAGGGTGCCGGTGGCTACACCTTC
cdr3_aa: CASRSPPGQGAGGYTF

clone_size: .
v_call: TRBV5-4
j_call: TRBJ2-1
d_call: TRBD1
cdr3_nt: TGTGCCAGCAGCAGGGACAGCCGCTCCTACAATGAGCAGTTCTTC
cdr3_aa: CASSRDSRSYNEQFF

clone_size: .
v_call: TRBV30
j_call: TRBJ1-1
d_call: TRBD1
cdr3_nt: TGTGCCTGGAGGGGGCAGGGGGGATTGTCTGAAGCTTTCTTT
cdr3_aa: CAWRGQGGLSEAFF

clone_size: .
v_call: TRBV3-1/TRBV3-2
j_call: TRBJ1-6
d_call: .
cdr3_nt: TGTGCCAGCAGCCTAGGGGTCCAGAGGAATTCACCCCTCCACTTT
cdr3_aa: CASSLGVQRNSPLHF

clone_size: few
v_call: TRBV3-1/TRBV3-2
j_call: TRBJ2-2
d_call: .
cdr3_nt: TGTGCCAGCAGCCAAGCCATCTATACCGGGGAGCTGTTTTTT
cdr3_aa: CASSQAIYTGELFF

clone_size: .
v_call: TRBV9
j_call: TRBJ2-3
d_call: TRBD2
cdr3_nt: TGTGCCAGCAGCTTTGGGACTAGCGGGGAGCAGTATTTT
cdr3_aa: CASSFGTSGEQYF

clone_size: .
v_call: TRBV27
j_call: TRBJ2-2
d_call: TRBD1
cdr3_nt: TGTGCCAGCAGTTTAGGGACAGGTTCCACCGGGGAGCTGTTTTTT
cdr3_aa: CASSLGTGSTGELFF

clone_size: .
v_call: TRBV6-6
j_call: TRBJ2-7
d_call: .
cdr3_nt: TGTGCCAGCAGTTCTAGATACGAGCAGTACTTC
cdr3_aa: CASSSRYEQYF

clone_size: few
v_call: TRBV6-2/TRBV6-3
j_call: TRBJ2-2
d_call: .
cdr3_nt: TGTGCCAGCAGTTCAGCCTTCGGTATGCCGGCCGGGGAGCTGTTTTTT
cdr3_aa: CASSSAFGMPAGELFF

clone_size: once
v_call: TRBV28
j_call: TRBJ2-3
d_call: TRBD1
cdr3_nt: TGTGCCAGCAGTTTATCCGGACAGGGTCTCGCAGATACGCAGTATTTT
cdr3_aa: CASSLSGQGLADTQYF

clone_size: few
v_call: TRBV7-9
j_call: TRBJ1-5
d_call: .
cdr3_nt: TGTGCCAGCAGCTTATCGGGAGGGAATCAGCCCCAGCATTTT
cdr3_aa: CASSLSGGNQPQHF

clone_size: few
v_call: TRBV28
j_call: TRBJ1-6
d_call: .
cdr3_nt: TGTGCCAGCCGACTTGGCATAAATTCACCCCTCCACTTT
cdr3_aa: CASRLGINSPLHF